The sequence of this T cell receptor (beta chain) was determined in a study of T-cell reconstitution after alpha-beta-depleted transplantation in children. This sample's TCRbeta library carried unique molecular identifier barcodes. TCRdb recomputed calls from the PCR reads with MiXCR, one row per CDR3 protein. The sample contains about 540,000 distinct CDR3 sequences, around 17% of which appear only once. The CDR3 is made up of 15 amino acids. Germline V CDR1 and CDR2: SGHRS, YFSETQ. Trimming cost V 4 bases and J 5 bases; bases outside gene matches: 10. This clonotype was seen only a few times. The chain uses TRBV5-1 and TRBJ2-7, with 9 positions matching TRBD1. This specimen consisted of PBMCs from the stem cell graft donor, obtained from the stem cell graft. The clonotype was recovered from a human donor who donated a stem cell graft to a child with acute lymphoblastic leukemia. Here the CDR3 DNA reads TGCGCCAGCAGCATTCTGGGGACAGGGAGACACGAGCAGTACTTC. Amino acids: CASSILGTGRHEQYF.